This TCR beta chain was recovered during a study of T cell responses to AZD1222 COVID-19 vaccine. Overall study findings and caveats: Repertoire collection took place solely once the T cell response had peaked. White British people made up most donors, females outnumbered males, and clonal diversity was possibly underestimated.

In regard to this clone: Its antigen is unknown.

The assay was immunoSEQ multiplex PCR, and TCRdb's table has in-frame clones only and misses some. The sample holds around 120,000 clones; roughly 92% are singletons and the top ten take about 1.1%. The V gene's germline CDR1 is MNHEY and CDR2 SVGAGI. V was trimmed by 5 bases and J by 4 bases, leaving 14 bases between them. CDR3 length: 14 amino acids. The input for sequencing was peripheral blood, taken 28 days after the second AZD1222 dose. This clonotype was obtained from an adult who received the AZD1222 COVID-19 vaccine. The chain has TRBV6-5 and TRBJ1-1; D not certain. CDR3 sequence (DNA): TGTGCCAGCAGTAATCAATTCGGCGGCACTGAAGCTTTCTTT. Its translation: CASSNQFGGTEAFF.